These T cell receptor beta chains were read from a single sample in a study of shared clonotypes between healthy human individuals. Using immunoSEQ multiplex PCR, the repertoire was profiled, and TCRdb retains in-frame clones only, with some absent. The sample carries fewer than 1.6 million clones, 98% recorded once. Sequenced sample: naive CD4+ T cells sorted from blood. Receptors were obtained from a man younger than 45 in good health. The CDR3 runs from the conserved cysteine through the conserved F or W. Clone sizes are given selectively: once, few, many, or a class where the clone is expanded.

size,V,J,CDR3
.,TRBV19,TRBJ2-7,CASSPTGSSYEQYF
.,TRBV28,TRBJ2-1,CASSLPKAGGTYNEQFF
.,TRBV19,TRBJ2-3,CASSTRPRTDTQYF
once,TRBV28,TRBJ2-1,CASSLLLRDRVIDEQFF
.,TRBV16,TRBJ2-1,CASSRGVNEQFF
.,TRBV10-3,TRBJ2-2,CAITDRGHTGELFF
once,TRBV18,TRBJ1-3,CASSPRDPRLSGNTIYF
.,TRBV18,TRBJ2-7,CASSPGTSGGRWQSYEQYF
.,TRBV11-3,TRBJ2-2,CASSLGGFLNTGELFF
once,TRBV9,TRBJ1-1,CASSVEPNTEAFF
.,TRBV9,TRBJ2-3,CASSPFGGRGADTQYF
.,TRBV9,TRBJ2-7,CASSFGSSYEQYF
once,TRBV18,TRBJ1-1,CASSPAGVNTEAFF
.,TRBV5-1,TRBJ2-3,CASNPGGSTDTQYF
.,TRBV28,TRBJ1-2,CASSTPGQGSGYTF
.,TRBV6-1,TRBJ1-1,CASHRDVNTEAFF
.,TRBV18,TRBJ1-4,CASSPAWGDNEKLFF
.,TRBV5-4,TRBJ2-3,CASSLDGFRTDTQYF
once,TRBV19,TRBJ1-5,CASSGRGNQPQHF
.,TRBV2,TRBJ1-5,CASSKDSTYQHF
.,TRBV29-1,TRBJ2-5,CSVGPSGSGETQYF
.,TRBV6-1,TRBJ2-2,CASSPTTGLAGELFF
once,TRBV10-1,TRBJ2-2,CASSEVRGPGELFF
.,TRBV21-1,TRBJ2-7,CASSNQDRGSYEQYF
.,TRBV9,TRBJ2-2,CASSPRWGPNTGELFF
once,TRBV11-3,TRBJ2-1,CASSQRGGHNEQFF
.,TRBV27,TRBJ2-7,CASSSSIYEQYF
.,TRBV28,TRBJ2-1,CASTPLGAGGGNNEQFF
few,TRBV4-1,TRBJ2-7,CASSQERGSGKGWEQYF
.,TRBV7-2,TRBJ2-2,CASSPQGGGVTGELFF
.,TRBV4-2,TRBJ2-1,CASSQDSGDPAIYNEQFF
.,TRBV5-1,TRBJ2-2,CASSGTGLTGELFF
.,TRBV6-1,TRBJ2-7,CASSPDRFEQYF
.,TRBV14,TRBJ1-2,CASSQDLGARAIGYTF
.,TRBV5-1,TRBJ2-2,CASSYPRASGSGTGELFF
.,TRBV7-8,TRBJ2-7,CASSLGVGTGPGEQYF
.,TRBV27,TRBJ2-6,CASSYRDRGSGANVLTF
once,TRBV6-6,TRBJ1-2,CASSYSGTGSGYTF
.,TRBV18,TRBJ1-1,CASSPNGAQGTEAFF
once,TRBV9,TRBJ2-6,CASSVLSGANVLTF
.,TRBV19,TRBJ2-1,CASTPRAKSYNEQFF
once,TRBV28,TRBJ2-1,CASFGGPSGYNEQFF
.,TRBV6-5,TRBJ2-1,CASRWGPPYNEQFF
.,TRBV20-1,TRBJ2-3,CSARGDTQYF
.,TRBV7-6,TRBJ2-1,CAATGPPYNEQFF
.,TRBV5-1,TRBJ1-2,CASSLAGGPNYGYTF
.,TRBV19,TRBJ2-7,CASTPPGGDEQYF
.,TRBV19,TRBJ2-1,CASSIGGRGNEQFF
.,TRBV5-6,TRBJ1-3,CASSFIGPSGNTIYF